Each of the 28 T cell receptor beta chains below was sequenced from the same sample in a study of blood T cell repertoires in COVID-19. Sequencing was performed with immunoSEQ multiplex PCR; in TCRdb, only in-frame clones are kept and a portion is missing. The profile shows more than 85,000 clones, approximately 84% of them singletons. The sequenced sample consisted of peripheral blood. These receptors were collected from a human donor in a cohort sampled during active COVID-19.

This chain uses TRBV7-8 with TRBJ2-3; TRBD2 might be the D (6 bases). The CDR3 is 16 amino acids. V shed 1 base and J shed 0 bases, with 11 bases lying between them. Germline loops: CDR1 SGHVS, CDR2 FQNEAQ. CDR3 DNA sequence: TGTGCCAGCAGCTTAGGTTCGGCGGGAAGCACAGATACGCAGTATTTT. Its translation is CASSLGSAGSTDTQYF.

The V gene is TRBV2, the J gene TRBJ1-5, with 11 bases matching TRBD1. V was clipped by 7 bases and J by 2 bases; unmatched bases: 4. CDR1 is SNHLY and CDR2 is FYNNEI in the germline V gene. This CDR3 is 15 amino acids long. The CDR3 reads CASTGTGGGNQPQHF. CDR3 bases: TGTGCCAGCACTGGGACAGGGGGTGGCAATCAGCCCCAGCATTTT.

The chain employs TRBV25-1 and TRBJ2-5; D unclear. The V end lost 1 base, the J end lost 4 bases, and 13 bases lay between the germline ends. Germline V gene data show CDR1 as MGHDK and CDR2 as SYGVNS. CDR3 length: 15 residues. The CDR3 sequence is CASSEFTHSGETQYF. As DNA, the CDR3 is TGTGCCAGCAGTGAATTTACCCATTCGGGAGAGACCCAGTACTTC. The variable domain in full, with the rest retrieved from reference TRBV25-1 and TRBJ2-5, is EADIYQTPRYLVIGTGKKITLECSQTMGHDKMYWYQQDPGMELHLIHYSYGVNSTEKGDLSSESTVSRIRTEHFPLTLESARPSHTSQYLCASSEFTHSGETQYFGPGTRLLVL.

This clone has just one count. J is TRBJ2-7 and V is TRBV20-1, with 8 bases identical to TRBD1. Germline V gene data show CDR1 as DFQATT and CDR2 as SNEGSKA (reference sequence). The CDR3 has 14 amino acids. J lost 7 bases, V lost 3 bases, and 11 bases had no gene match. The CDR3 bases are TGCAGTGCTAGTCGTGGCAGGGGGCTGGGTGAGCAGTACTTC. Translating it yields CSASRGRGLGEQYF.

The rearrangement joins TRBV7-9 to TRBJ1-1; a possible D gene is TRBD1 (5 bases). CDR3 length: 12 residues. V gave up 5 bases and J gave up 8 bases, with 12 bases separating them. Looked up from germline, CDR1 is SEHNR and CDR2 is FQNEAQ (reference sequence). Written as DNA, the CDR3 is TGTGCCAGCAGCCTCCAGGGTTCCGAAGCTTTCTTT. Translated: CASSLQGSEAFF.

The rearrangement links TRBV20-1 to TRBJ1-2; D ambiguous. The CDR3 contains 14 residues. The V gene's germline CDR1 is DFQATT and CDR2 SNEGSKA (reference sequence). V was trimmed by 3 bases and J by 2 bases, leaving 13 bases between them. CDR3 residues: CSASRAGDNYGYTF. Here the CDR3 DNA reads TGCAGTGCTAGTCGTGCGGGAGACAACTATGGCTACACCTTC.

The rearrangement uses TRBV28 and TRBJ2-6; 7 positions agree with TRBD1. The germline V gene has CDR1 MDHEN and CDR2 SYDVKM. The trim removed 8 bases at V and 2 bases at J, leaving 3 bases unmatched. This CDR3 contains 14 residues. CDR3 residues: CASGQGAGANVLTF. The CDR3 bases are TGTGCCAGCGGGCAGGGGGCTGGGGCCAACGTCCTGACTTTC.

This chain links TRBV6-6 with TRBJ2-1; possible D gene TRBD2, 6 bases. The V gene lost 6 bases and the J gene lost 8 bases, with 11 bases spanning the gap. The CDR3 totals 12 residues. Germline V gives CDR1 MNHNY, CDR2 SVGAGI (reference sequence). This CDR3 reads CASRDYSYEQFF. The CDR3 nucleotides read TGTGCCAGCAGGGACTATTCCTATGAGCAGTTCTTC.

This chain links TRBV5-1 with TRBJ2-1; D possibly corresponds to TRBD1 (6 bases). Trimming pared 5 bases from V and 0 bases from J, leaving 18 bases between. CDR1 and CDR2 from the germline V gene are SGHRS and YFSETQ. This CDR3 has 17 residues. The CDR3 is CASRFASRGHSYNEQFF. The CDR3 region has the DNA TGCGCCAGCAGATTCGCCTCCAGGGGCCACTCCTACAATGAGCAGTTCTTC.

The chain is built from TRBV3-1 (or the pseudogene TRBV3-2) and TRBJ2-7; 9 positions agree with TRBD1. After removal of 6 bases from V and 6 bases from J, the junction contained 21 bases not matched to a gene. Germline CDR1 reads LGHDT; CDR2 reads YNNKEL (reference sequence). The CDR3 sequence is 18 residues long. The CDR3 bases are TGTGCCAGCAGTCCGCAGACCTCCCGGGGGACAGGGTACCGCGAGCAGTACTTC. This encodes CASSPQTSRGTGYREQYF.

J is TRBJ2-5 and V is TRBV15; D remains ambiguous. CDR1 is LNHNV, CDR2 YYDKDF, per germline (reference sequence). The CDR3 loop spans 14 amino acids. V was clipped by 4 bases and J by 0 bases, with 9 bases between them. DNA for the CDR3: TGTGCCACCAGCAACGGTCGGTACCAAGAGACCCAGTACTTC. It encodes CATSNGRYQETQYF.

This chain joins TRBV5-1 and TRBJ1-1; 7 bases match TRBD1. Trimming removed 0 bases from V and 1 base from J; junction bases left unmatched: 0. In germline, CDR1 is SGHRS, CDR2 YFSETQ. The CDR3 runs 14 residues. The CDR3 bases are TGCGCCAGCAGCTTGGACAGGGGGAACACTGAAGCTTTCTTT. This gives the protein CASSLDRGNTEAFF.

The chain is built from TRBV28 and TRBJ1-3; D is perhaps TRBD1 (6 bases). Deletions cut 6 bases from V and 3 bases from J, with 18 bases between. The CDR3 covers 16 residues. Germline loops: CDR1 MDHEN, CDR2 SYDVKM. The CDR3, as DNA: TGTGCCAGCAGCGACCCCCGGGGGGCTAATGGAAACACCATATATTTT. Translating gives CASSDPRGANGNTIYF.

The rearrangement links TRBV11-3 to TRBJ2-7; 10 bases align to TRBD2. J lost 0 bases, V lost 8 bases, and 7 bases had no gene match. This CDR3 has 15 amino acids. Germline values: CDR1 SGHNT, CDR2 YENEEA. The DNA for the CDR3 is TGTGCCAGCGAGCGGAGCGGGGGGGACTCCTACGAGCAGTACTTC. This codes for CASERSGGDSYEQYF.

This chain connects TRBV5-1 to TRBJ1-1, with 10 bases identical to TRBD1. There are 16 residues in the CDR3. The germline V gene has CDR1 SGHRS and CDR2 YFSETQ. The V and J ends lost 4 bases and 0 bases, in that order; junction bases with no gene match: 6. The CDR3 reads CASSLRTGGLNTEAFF. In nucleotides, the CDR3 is TGCGCCAGCAGCCTTAGGACAGGGGGTTTGAACACTGAAGCTTTCTTT.

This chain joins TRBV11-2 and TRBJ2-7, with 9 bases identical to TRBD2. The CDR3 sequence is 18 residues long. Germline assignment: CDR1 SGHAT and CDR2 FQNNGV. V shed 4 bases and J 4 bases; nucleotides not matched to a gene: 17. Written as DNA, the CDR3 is TGTGCCAGCAGCTCCCTGAGGAGCGGGGGGCACAGCATGTACGAGCAGTACTTC. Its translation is CASSSLRSGGHSMYEQYF. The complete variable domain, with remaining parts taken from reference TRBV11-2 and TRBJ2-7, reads EAGVAQSPRYKIIEKRQSVAFWCNPISGHATLYWYQQILGQGPKLLIQFQNNGVVDDSQLPKDRFSAERLKGVDSTLKIQPAKLEDSAVYLCASSSLRSGGHSMYEQYFGPGTRLTVT.

The CDR3 DNA reads TGTGCCAGCAGTTACTTTAGGGGCTACACCGGGGAGCTGTTTTTT. It codes for CASSYFRGYTGELFF. The V and J genes are TRBV6-2 or TRBV6-3 and TRBJ2-2, with D perhaps matching TRBD1 (5 bases). The CDR3 extends over 15 amino acids. Germline assignment: CDR1 MNHEY and CDR2 SVGEGT. The V gene lost 1 base and the J gene lost 3 bases, with 9 bases spanning the gap.

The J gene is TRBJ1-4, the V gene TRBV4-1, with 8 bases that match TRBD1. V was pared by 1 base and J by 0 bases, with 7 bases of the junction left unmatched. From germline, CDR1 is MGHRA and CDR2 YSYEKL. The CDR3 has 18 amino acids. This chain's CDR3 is CASSQVPTGATTNEKLFF. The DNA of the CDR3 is TGCGCCAGCAGCCAAGTCCCGACAGGGGCCACAACTAATGAAAAACTGTTTTTT.

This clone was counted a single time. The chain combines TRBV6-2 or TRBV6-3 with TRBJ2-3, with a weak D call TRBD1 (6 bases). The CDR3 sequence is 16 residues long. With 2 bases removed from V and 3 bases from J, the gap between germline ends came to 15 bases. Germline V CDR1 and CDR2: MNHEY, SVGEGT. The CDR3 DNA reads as TGTGCCAGCAGTTACCCAGCAGGGGAAGAAACAGATACGCAGTATTTT. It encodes CASSYPAGEETDTQYF.

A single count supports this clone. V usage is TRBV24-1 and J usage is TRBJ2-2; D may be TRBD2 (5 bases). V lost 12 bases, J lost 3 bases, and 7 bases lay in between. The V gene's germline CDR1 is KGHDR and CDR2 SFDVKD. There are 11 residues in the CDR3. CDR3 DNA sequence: TGTGCCGCCGGGGACACCGGGGAGCTGTTTTTT. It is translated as CAAGDTGELFF.

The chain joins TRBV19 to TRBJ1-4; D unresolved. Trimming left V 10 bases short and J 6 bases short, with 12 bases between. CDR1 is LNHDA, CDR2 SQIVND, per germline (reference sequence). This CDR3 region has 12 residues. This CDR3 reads CATETEDEKLFF. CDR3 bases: TGTGCCACCGAAACTGAGGATGAAAAACTGTTTTTT.

The CDR3 loop is CASSMVGRRNQPQHF. CDR3 sequence (DNA): TGTGCCAGCAGCATGGTGGGCAGGAGGAATCAGCCCCAGCATTTT. The rearrangement links TRBV28 to TRBJ1-5; D uncertain. V was cut by 6 bases and J by 4 bases, with 16 bases left in between. CDR1 is MDHEN, CDR2 SYDVKM, per germline. This CDR3 is built from 15 residues.

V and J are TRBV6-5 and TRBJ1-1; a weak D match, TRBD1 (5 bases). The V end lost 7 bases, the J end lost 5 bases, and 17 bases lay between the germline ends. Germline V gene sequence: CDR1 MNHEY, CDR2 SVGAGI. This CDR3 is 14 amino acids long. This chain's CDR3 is CASILRERSTEAFF. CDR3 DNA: TGTGCCAGCATCCTCAGGGAAAGAAGTACTGAAGCTTTCTTT.

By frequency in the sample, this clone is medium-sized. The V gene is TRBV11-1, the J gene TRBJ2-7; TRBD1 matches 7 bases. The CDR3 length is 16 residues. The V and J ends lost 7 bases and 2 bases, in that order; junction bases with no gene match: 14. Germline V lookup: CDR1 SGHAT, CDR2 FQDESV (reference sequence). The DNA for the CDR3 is TGTGCCAGCACCGAATTCCGGGACAGAGATACCTACGAGCAGTACTTC. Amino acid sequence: CASTEFRDRDTYEQYF.

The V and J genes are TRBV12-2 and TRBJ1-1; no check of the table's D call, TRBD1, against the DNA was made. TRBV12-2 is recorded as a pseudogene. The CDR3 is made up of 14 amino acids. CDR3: CASRLSSGNTEAFF. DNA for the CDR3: TGTGCAAGTCGCTTAAGTTCAGGGAACACTGAAGCTTTCTTT.

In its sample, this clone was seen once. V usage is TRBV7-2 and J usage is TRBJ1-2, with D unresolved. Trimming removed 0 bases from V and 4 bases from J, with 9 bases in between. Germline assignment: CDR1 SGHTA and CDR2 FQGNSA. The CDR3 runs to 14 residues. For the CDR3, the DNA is TGTGCCAGCAGCTTAGCAGAGGGCTTCTATGGCTACACCTTC. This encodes CASSLAEGFYGYTF.

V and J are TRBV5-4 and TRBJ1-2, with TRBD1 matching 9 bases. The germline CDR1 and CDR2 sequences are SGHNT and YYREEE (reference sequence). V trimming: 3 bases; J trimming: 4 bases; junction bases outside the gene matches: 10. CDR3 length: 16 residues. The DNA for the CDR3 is TGTGCCAGCAGCTACACCGGGACAGGGACGGGCTATGGCTACACCTTC. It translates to CASSYTGTGTGYGYTF.

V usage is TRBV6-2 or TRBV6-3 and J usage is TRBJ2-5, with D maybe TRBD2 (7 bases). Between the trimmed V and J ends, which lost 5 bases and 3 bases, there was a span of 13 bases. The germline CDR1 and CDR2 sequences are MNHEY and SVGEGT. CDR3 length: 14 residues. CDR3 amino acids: CASSRGGGEETQYF. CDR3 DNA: TGTGCCAGCAGTAGGGGGGGAGGAGAAGAGACCCAGTACTTC.